This TCR beta chain is from a study of blood T cell repertoires in COVID-19 (dated by TCRdb to the early 2020s). Study-wide context: Collaborator samples came from the United States, Italy and Spain and covered acute and convalescent phases of COVID-19. The material from the prospective study consisted of cDNA or gDNA derived from T cells, B-cell-depleted T cells, or PBMCs. Deeply sampled blood TCRbeta repertoires from subjects exposed to, actively infected with, or recovered from COVID-19 were included in the dataset. A freely available public database, intended as a resource for researchers studying the immune response to SARS-CoV-2, is where the repertoires were released. Samples were obtained from the ongoing ImmuneRACE study (first 160 participants) and from over 1,000 subjects provided by 6 global collaborators. Nearly every sample came with metadata listing a de-identified subject ID, COVID-19 status, age in years and sex. Where HLA class I and class II types were available, the types were taken from metadata supplied by the sample provider, not from assay-based typing. The paper as a whole reports these results and caveats: The amount of clinical and demographic metadata varied by source and participant and was provided uncurated.

Note on this clone: Its cognate antigen has yet to be identified. No quality values exist for individual bases; no much larger clone is one base distant.

In Seattle, one collaborating source enrolled patients while the infection was active and tracked those patients longitudinally over the course of disease. Collaborating institutions collected whole blood in K2EDTA tubes following their own protocols. For TCRbeta analysis, collaborators shipped samples as frozen whole blood, isolated PBMCs, or DNA extracted from either of those sample types. The CDR3 holds 16 amino acids from the cysteine to the phenylalanine. The retained sequence is limited to the CDR3, 48 bases, with the frame set at the first base. After removal of 1 base from V and 8 bases from J, the junction retains 9 bases not matched to a gene. For CDR1 and CDR2, the germline V gene lists SGHRS and YFSETQ. TCRbeta CDR3 regions were amplified from genomic DNA by means of the immunoSEQ Assay, a bias-controlled multiplex PCR. Concerning the study's data processing: The number of nucleated cells in each sample was estimated from the amplification of reference gene primers within the assay. To quantify the absolute abundance of each unique TCRbeta CDR3 rearrangement, sequence reads were collapsed and filtered. For each sample, productive Simpson clonality was calculated by taking the square root of Simpson's diversity index across productive rearrangements. Here the immuneACCESS table is served through TCRdb, limited to in-frame sequences with V and J called. Missing clones are a known gap in these copies; in checked studies unresolved V genes cover under half, and the rest lacks a known reason. D and trimming were read from the DNA, whereas the V and J calls and clone size are those reported in that table. The sample table shows about 160,000 clones, and about 90% are seen once. Of the sample, 4.5% to 5% falls within the top ten clones.

Here the chain combines TRBV5-1 and TRBJ1-4; TRBD1 aligns with 9 central bases. The sequence derives from a man in his thirties or forties with COVID-19, enrolled during active disease. Sample: peripheral blood. The nucleotides read TGCGCCAGCAGCTTGTGGGGCACAGGGGGCGGCGAAAAACTGTTTTTT. It translates as CASSLWGTGGGEKLFF.